This T cell receptor beta chain was recorded in a study of long-term antiretroviral therapy in people with HIV. At the survey level, the v3.0 immunoSEQ assay was run. TCRdb's table, derived via immunoSEQ multiplex PCR, lists solely in-frame clones and lacks some. The sample holds tens of thousands of clones, 80% to 90% seen once. V gave up 9 bases and J gave up 0 bases, with 18 bases separating them. Germline loops: CDR1 ENHRY, CDR2 SYGVKD. CDR3 length: 16 amino acids. At least one PBMC sample before ART and at least two after were required. The sample consisted of unsorted PBMCs, taken roughly 2.8 years before starting antiretroviral therapy. The chain recombines TRBV10-3 with TRBJ2-1, with D possibly being TRBD2 (8 bases). The receptor was isolated from a woman younger than 45 with HIV. The CDR3: CAMASTGTSSYNEQFF. The CDR3 coding sequence is TGTGCCATGGCCTCGACAGGGACTAGCTCCTACAATGAGCAGTTCTTC.